This T cell receptor (beta chain) was recovered during a study of siplizumab effects on memory and regulatory T cells. TCRdb's table, derived via immunoSEQ multiplex PCR, lists solely in-frame clones and lacks some. The sample consists of 90,000 to 95,000 clones, approximately 96% of them appearing once. Whole-study findings and limits: Both greater diversity than memory cells and a major contribution to the alloresponse seemed to characterize naive T cells. Among alloreactive clones, only a minor fraction mapped to unstimulated subsets.

In the case of this clone: Antigen specificity is unknown.

V was pared by 6 bases and J by 2 bases, with 12 bases between. The germline V gene has CDR1 MNHNY and CDR2 SVGAGI (reference sequence). This CDR3 has 14 residues. The clonotype comes from a human donor in good health. V and J are TRBV6-6 and TRBJ2-3; D may be TRBD1 (5 bases). Source material: naive CD4+ T cells sorted from blood. For the CDR3, the DNA is TGTGCCAGCAGGAGCACAGGCCACACAGATACGCAGTATTTT. Translating it yields CASRSTGHTDTQYF.